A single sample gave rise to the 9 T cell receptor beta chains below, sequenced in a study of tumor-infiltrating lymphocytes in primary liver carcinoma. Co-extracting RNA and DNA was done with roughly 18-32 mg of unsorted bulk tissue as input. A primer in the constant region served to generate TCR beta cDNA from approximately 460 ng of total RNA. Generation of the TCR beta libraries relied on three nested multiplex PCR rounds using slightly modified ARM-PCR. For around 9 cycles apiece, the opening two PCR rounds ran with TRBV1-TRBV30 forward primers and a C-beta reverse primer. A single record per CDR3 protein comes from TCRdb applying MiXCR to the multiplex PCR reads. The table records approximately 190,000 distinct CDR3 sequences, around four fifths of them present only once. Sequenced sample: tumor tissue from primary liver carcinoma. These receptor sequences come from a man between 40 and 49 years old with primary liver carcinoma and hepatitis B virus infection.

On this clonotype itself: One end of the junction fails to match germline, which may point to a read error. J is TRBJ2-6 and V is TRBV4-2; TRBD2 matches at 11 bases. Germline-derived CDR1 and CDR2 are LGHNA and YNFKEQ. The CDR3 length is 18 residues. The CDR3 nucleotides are TGTGCCAACAGCCAAGTTGGGACTAGCGGTTCTGGGGCCAACGCCCAGACTTTC. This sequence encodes CANSQVGTSGSGANAQTF.

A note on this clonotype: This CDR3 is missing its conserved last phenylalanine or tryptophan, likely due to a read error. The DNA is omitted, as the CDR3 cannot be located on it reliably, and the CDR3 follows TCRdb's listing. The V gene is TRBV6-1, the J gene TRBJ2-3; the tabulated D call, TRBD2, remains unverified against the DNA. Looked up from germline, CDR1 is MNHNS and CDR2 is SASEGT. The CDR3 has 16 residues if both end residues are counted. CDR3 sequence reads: CANTEIAGGRTDTKYL.

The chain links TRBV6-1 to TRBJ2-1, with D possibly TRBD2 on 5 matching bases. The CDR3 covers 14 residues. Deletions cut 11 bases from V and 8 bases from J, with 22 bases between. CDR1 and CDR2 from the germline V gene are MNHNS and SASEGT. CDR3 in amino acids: CAALVGEFSHEQFF. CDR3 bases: TGTGCCGCGTTAGTGGGAGAATTTAGCCATGAGCAGTTCTTC.

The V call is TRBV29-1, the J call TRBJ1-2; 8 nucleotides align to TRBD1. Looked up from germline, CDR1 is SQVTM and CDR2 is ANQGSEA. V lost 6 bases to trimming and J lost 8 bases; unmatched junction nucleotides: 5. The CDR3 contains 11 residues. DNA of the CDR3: TGCAGCGTGGACAGGGATCAGGGCTACACCTTC. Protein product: CSVDRDQGYTF. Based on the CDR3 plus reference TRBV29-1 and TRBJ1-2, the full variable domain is SAVISQKPSRDICQRGTSLTIQCQVDSQVTMMFWYRQQPGQSLTLIATANQGSEATYESGFVIDKFPISRPNLTFSTLTVSNMSPEDSSIYLCSVDRDQGYTFGSGTRLTVV.

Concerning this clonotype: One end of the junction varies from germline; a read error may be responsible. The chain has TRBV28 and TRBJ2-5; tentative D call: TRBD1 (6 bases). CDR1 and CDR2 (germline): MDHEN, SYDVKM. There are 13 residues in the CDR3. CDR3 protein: CTSSLLGAETQYF. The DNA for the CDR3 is TGTACCAGTAGTTTACTGGGGGCCGAGACCCAGTACTTC.

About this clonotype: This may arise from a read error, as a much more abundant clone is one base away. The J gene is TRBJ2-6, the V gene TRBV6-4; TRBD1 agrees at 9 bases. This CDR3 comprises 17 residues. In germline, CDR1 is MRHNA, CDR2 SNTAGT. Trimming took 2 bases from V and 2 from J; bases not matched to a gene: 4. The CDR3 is CASSDTTGGPGANVLTF. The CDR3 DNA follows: TGTGCCAGCAGTGACACCACAGGGGGCCCTGGGGCCAACGTCCTGACTTTC.

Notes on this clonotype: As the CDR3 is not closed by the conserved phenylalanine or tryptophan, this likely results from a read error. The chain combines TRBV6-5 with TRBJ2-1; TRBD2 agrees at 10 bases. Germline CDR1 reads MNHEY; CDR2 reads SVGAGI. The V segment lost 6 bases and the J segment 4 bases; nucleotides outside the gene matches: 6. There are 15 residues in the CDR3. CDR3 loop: CASSRAGGAYNEQFI. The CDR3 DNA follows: TGTGCCAGCAGCCGAGCGGGAGGGGCATACAATGAGCAGTTCATC.

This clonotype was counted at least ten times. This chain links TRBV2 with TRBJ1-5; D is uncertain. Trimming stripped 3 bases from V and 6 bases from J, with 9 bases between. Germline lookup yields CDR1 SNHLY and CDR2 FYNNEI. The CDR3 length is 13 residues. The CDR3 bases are TGTGCCAGCAGTGATCAACCTGGTCAGCCCCAGCATTTT. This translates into CASSDQPGQPQHF.

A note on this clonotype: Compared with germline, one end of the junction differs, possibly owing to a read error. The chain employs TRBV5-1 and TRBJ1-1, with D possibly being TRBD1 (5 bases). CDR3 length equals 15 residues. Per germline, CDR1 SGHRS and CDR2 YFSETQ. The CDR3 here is CASSLEVGERTEDLF. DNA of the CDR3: TGCGCCAGCAGCTTGGAAGTAGGGGAGAGGACTGAAGATTTGTTT.